The 25 T cell receptor beta chains reported below all come from one sample, sequenced in a study of blood T cells in healthy people across ages. Alongside a J-beta primer mix, a sample-barcoded 5' primer served in a second PCR lasting about 6 to 12 cycles. TCRdb processed the 5' RACE reads anew with MiXCR; each CDR3 protein has one entry. The sample records 1.5 million to 2 million distinct CDR3 sequences, about two fifths being singletons. Sequences were obtained from blood. The source is a human donor in good health.

A few counts support this clonotype. The rearrangement uses TRBV28 and TRBJ2-5; TRBD2 aligns across 7 bases. Judging by the DNA end, TRBJ2-7 fits better; the J call may be wrong. Per germline, CDR1 MDHEN and CDR2 SYDVKM. The CDR3 loop spans 15 amino acids. The CDR3 protein is CASSLLRVAGHEQYF. CDR3 DNA sequence: TGTGCCAGCAGTTTACTTAGGGTAGCGGGCCACGAGCAGTACTTC.

For this clonotype: No conserved phenylalanine or tryptophan ends this CDR3, so it is likely a read error. The rearrangement uses TRBV7-9 and TRBJ1-3; D perhaps matches TRBD1 (6 bases). Deletions cut 5 bases from V and 0 bases from J, with 11 bases between. This CDR3 region has 15 residues. CDR1 is SEHNR and CDR2 is FQNEAQ in the germline V gene (reference sequence). The CDR3 region has the DNA TGTGCCAGCAGCCCGGGGACATCCTCTGGAAACACCATATATGTT. Residues: CASSPGTSSGNTIYV.

The chain is built from TRBV20-1 and TRBJ1-5; the D is unclear. CDR1 DFQATT and CDR2 SNEGSKA come from the germline V gene (reference sequence). V was cut by 6 bases and J by 0 bases, with 12 bases left in between. The CDR3 is 14 residues long. The CDR3 DNA reads as TGCAGTGCGGACCGCAGGAGTAGCAATCAGCCCCAGCATTTT. Protein product: CSADRRSSNQPQHF.

CDR3 sequence reads: CAISEWQGGNEQFF. The CDR3 nucleotides are TGTGCCATCAGTGAGTGGCAGGGGGGTAATGAGCAGTTCTTC. The chain combines TRBV10-3 with TRBJ2-1, with TRBD1 as a possible D gene (7 bases). The CDR3 consists of 14 residues. V dropped 1 base and J dropped 7 bases, with 11 bases sitting between them. Germline values: CDR1 ENHRY, CDR2 SYGVKD.

In this sample, this clonotype turned up many times. This chain connects TRBV5-1 to TRBJ2-7; a possible D gene is TRBD1 (6 bases). Germline values: CDR1 SGHRS, CDR2 YFSETQ. CDR3 length: 15 amino acids. Trimming shortened V by 2 bases and J by 3 bases, and 15 bases separated the two germline ends. CDR3 region: CASSLVTGTNYEQYF. The CDR3 nucleotides read TGCGCCAGCAGCTTAGTCACCGGGACAAACTACGAGCAGTACTTC.

Here the CDR3 DNA reads TGTGCCAGCAGCCAAGGGGAAGCCAGGGTCAGCTACGAGCAGTACTTC. It translates to CASSQGEARVSYEQYF. The chain joins TRBV4-2 to TRBJ2-7; weak D call: TRBD1 (5 bases). The V gene's germline CDR1 is LGHNA and CDR2 YNFKEQ. The ends were cut back, 1 base at V and 3 bases at J, with 16 bases in the middle. This CDR3 has 16 residues.

This clonotype has a handful of counts. The genes are TRBV12-3 or TRBV12-4 and TRBJ1-1; D perhaps matches TRBD1 (6 bases). CDR3 length: 12 amino acids. V lost 6 bases and J lost 7, with 12 bases in between. The CDR3 sequence: CASSHRVLEAFF. CDR3 sequence (DNA): TGTGCCAGCAGCCACAGGGTTCTTGAAGCTTTCTTT.

The J gene is TRBJ2-7, the V gene TRBV7-2; D gene uncertain. This CDR3 contains 15 residues. The V gene's germline CDR1 is SGHTA and CDR2 FQGNSA. V was trimmed by 2 bases and J by 6 bases, leaving 17 bases between them. The CDR3 DNA reads as TGTGCCAGCAGCTTATCGATCGGGTTATCTTTCGAGCAGTACTTC. Protein: CASSLSIGLSFEQYF.

This clonotype has at least ten counts. The chain employs TRBV20-1 and TRBJ2-7; 8 bases fit TRBD2. The J segment lost 4 bases and the V segment lost 3 bases, leaving 14 bases of the junction unmatched. The CDR3 loop spans 16 amino acids. Germline CDR1 and CDR2: DFQATT and SNEGSKA (reference sequence). The CDR3 DNA reads as TGCAGTGCTAGCCGGGGGGGAGTGAAAGAAGGATACGAGCAGTACTTC. As protein: CSASRGGVKEGYEQYF.

The chain's CDR3 is CSARDRGQAYGYTF. In DNA form, the CDR3 reads TGCAGTGCTAGAGATCGTGGACAGGCCTATGGCTACACCTTC. The V call is TRBV20-1, the J call TRBJ1-2; 7 bases are a match to TRBD1. CDR3 length: 14 amino acids. CDR1 and CDR2 (germline): DFQATT, SNEGSKA (reference sequence). The V gene end was trimmed by 0 bases and the J gene end by 4 bases; junction bases not matched to a gene: 5.

This clonotype has more than one count but fewer than ten. The genes are TRBV24-1 and TRBJ2-3; tentatively, D is TRBD1 (6 bases). V lost 3 bases and J 6 bases, leaving 18 bases between the germline ends. The CDR3 runs 16 residues. Germline-derived CDR1 and CDR2 are KGHDR and SFDVKD. CDR3 in amino acids: CATSDQGTDRTDTQYF. DNA for the CDR3: TGTGCCACCAGTGATCAGGGGACCGACCGAACTGATACGCAGTATTTT.

The chain uses TRBV29-1 and TRBJ2-3, with 7 nucleotides matching TRBD1. The CDR3 runs to 14 residues. Germline V gene sequence: CDR1 SQVTM, CDR2 ANQGSEA. V lost 7 bases, J lost 6 bases, and 13 bases stayed unmatched. CDR3 sequence: CSADVGTVDDTQYF. The CDR3 coding sequence is TGCAGCGCCGATGTGGGGACAGTGGATGATACGCAGTATTTT.

The chain uses TRBV20-1 and TRBJ2-7, with 8 bases fitting TRBD2. J gave up 2 bases and V 2 bases, and 2 bases lay outside the gene matches. The germline V gene has CDR1 DFQATT and CDR2 SNEGSKA (reference sequence). The CDR3 sequence is 13 residues long. The CDR3 loop reads CSARPGLAYEQYF. CDR3 bases: TGCAGTGCTAGACCGGGACTAGCCTACGAGCAGTACTTC.

A single count supports this clonotype. This chain joins TRBV24-1 and TRBJ1-1; D is unresolved. V was pared by 3 bases and J by 1 base, with 8 bases between. This CDR3 spans 14 amino acids. Germline CDR1 is KGHDR and CDR2 is SFDVKD. CDR3 sequence reads: CATSDGPRNTEAFF. For the CDR3, the DNA is TGTGCCACCAGTGATGGCCCCAGGAACACTGAAGCTTTCTTT.

This clonotype was seen a handful of times. The J gene is TRBJ1-1, the V gene TRBV29-1; no clear D. The CDR3 length is 14 residues. Trimming removed 4 bases at V and 8 bases at J, with 20 bases between. CDR1 and CDR2 (germline): SQVTM, ANQGSEA. The CDR3: CSVGDPSEGSEAFF. The CDR3 DNA sequence: TGCAGCGTTGGAGATCCCTCTGAGGGATCAGAAGCTTTCTTT.

The chain joins TRBV15 to TRBJ1-2; TRBD1 agrees at 7 bases. Germline values: CDR1 LNHNV, CDR2 YYDKDF (reference sequence). V was clipped by 5 bases and J by 0 bases; unmatched bases: 6. CDR3 size: 15 residues. DNA for the CDR3: TGTGCCACCAGCCGCGGCGACAGGGCTAACTATGGCTACACCTTC. It specifies CATSRGDRANYGYTF.

The chain combines TRBV6-5 with TRBJ2-7; D remains unclear. The J call may be in error: the DNA end matches TRBJ2-5 better. Germline values: CDR1 MNHEY, CDR2 SVGAGI. CDR3 length: 15 amino acids. The CDR3 sequence is CASSYLGSDGETQYF. The CDR3 nucleotides read TGTGCCAGCAGTTACCTGGGATCTGATGGGGAGACCCAGTACTTC.

This chain links TRBV12-5 with TRBJ1-2; D uncertain. The germline CDR1 and CDR2 sequences are LGHNT and FRNRAP. Trimming took off 6 bases at V and 4 bases at J, with 9 bases between the two ends. The CDR3 is 12 amino acids. The CDR3 region has the DNA TGTGCTAGTGGCACGCTGGGCTATGGCTACACCTTC. It codes for CASGTLGYGYTF.

V gene TRBV29-1 combines with J gene TRBJ1-1, with D possibly matching TRBD1 (5 bases). The length of the CDR3 is 13 residues. Trimming pared 6 bases from V and 6 bases from J, leaving 17 bases between. Germline-derived CDR1 and CDR2 are SQVTM and ANQGSEA. The CDR3 reads CSVDGVGGAEAFF. Here the CDR3 DNA reads TGCAGCGTCGATGGGGTTGGGGGGGCTGAAGCTTTCTTT.

The chain couples TRBV2 to TRBJ2-7; 7 bases fit TRBD1. J lost 3 bases, V lost 1 base, and 6 bases had no gene match. CDR1 and CDR2 (germline): SNHLY, FYNNEI. This CDR3 region has 15 residues. The CDR3, as DNA: TGTGCCAGCAGTGAAGATGCGACAGGGCTCTACGAGCAGTACTTC. Its translation: CASSEDATGLYEQYF. Filled out from reference TRBV2 and TRBJ2-7, the complete variable domain reads EPEVTQTPSHQVTQMGQEVILRCVPISNHLYFYWYRQILGQKVEFLVSFYNNEISEKSEIFDDQFSVERPDGSNFTLKIRSTKLEDSAMYFCASSEDATGLYEQYFGPGTRLTVT.

V gene TRBV5-1 combines with J gene TRBJ2-5; 11 bases map to TRBD1. The J call may be incorrect, as the DNA end agrees better with TRBJ2-7. Germline V gene data show CDR1 as SGHRS and CDR2 as YFSETQ. The CDR3 consists of 14 residues. The chain's CDR3 is CASSWGQGEDEQYF. Here the CDR3 DNA reads TGCGCCAGCAGCTGGGGACAGGGGGAAGACGAGCAGTACTTC.

The V and J genes are TRBV27 and TRBJ1-2, with 8 bases fitting TRBD1. This CDR3 is 14 amino acids long. From germline, CDR1 is MNHEY and CDR2 SMNVEV (reference sequence). V dropped 5 bases and J dropped 3; count of bases not matched to a gene: 5. The CDR3 DNA is TGTGCCAGCAGTCCCATACAGGGGGACTATGGCTACACCTTC. Amino acid sequence: CASSPIQGDYGYTF.

This clonotype occurred a few times. This chain uses TRBV6-2 or TRBV6-3 with TRBJ2-7, with D possibly matching TRBD2 (6 bases). V lost 5 bases and J lost 2, with 22 bases in between. This CDR3 has 17 amino acids. Germline loops: CDR1 MNHEY, CDR2 SVGEGT. The CDR3 reads CASSDAPQGAGTYEQYF. CDR3 in DNA: TGTGCCAGCAGTGACGCACCCCAGGGCGCGGGAACCTACGAGCAGTACTTC.

This clonotype was seen ten or more times. The chain employs TRBV3-1 and TRBJ2-4; D is possibly TRBD2 (5 bases). V lost 6 bases, J lost 7 bases, and 7 bases lay in between. The CDR3 is made up of 11 amino acids. CDR1 and CDR2 from the germline V gene are LGHDT and YNNKEL (reference sequence). The CDR3 sequence: CASSSSNIQYF. The CDR3 DNA is TGTGCCAGCAGTTCTAGCAACATTCAGTACTTC. The whole variable domain, filled in from reference TRBV3-1 and TRBJ2-4, reads DTAVSQTPKYLVTQMGNDKSIKCEQNLGHDTMYWYKQDSKKFLKIMFSYNNKELIINETVPNRFSPKSPDKAHLNLHINSLELGDSAVYFCASSSSNIQYFGAGTRLSVL.

J is TRBJ2-4 and V is TRBV4-2; D gene uncertain. The closer fit of TRBJ2-7 to the DNA end suggests the J call may be wrong. Germline CDR1 LGHNA, CDR2 YNFKEQ. CDR3 length: 12 residues. CDR3 sequence (DNA): TGTGCCAGCAGCCAAGATGCCCACGAGCAGTACTTC. It translates to CASSQDAHEQYF.